This T cell receptor beta chain is drawn from a study of T cells in Graves' hyperthyroidism and ophthalmopathy. Blood was drawn at first hyperthyroidism diagnosis, before any ophthalmopathy symptoms. Regions amplified from RNA transcripts were the TCR beta CDR3 regions. A first-round RT-PCR of the TCR CDR3 used the HTBI primer set. TCRdb ran MiXCR on the multiplex PCR reads and lists one entry per CDR3 protein. The sample contains approximately 260,000 distinct CDR3 sequences, 13% to 15% of which appear only once. Germline loops: CDR1 DFQATT, CDR2 SNEGSKA (reference sequence). The length of the CDR3 is 11 residues. V was pared by 7 bases and J by 10 bases, with 14 bases between. This clonotype was observed many times.

What was sequenced was blood. The chain carries TRBV20-1 and TRBJ2-1; D possibly corresponds to TRBD2 (5 bases). This TCR derives from a woman aged 45 to 65 with Graves' hyperthyroidism that later progressed to Graves' ophthalmopathy. CDR3 nucleotide sequence: TGCAGTGTCCATAACCGGGGAGAGCAGTTCTTC. Its protein product is CSVHNRGEQFF.